This T cell receptor (beta chain) was obtained from a study of neurological immune-mediated disorders. Study conclusions and caveats: Multiple sclerosis patients had less TCR clonal expansion than even healthy controls, unlike HTLV-1-associated myelopathy.

CDR1 and CDR2 from the germline V gene are LGHDT and YNNKEL (reference sequence). The CDR3 consists of 11 residues. Trimming stripped 3 bases from V and 4 bases from J, with 3 bases between. From the 5' RACE reads, TCRdb called clonotypes with MiXCR, one entry per CDR3 protein. Of about 31,000 distinct CDR3 sequences listed, roughly 15% were seen once; the top ten hold about 5.7%. This clonotype appeared many times. Its antigen remains unknown. Time point specified: technical triplicate 2. Each sorted-subset library came from 750,000 to 1,000,000 CD4+ or CD8+ T cells. The chain links TRBV3-1 to TRBJ1-1; D gene uncertain. Sequencing was performed on CD4+ T cells from blood. The origin of this receptor is a female donor with HTLV-1-associated myelopathy (HAM/TSP). The CDR3 sequence: CASSQGTEAFF. DNA of the CDR3: TGTGCCAGCAGCCAGGGCACTGAAGCTTTCTTT.